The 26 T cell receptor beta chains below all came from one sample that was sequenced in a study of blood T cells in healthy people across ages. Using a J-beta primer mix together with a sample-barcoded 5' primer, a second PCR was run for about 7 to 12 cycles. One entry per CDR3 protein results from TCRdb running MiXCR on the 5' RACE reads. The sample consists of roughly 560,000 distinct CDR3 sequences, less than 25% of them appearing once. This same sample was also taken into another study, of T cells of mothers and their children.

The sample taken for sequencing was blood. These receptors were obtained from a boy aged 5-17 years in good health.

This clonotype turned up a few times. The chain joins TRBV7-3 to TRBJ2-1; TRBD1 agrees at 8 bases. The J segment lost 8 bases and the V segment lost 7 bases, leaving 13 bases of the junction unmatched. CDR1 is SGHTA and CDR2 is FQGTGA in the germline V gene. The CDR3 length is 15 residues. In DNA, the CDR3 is TGTGCCAGCACCCTCGGGACAGGAGGAAGGGATGAGCAGTTCTTC. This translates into CASTLGTGGRDEQFF.

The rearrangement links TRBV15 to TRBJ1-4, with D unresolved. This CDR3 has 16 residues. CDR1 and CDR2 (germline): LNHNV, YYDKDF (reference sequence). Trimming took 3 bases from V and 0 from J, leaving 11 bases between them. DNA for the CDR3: TGTGCCACCAGCAGGAACCAGGCTGCAACTAATGAAAAACTGTTTTTT. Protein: CATSRNQAATNEKLFF.

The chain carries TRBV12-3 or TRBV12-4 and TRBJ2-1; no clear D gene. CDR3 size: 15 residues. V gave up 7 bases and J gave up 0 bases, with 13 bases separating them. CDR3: CASTAARDSYNEQFF. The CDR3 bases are TGTGCCAGCACCGCAGCCCGAGACTCCTACAATGAGCAGTTCTTC.

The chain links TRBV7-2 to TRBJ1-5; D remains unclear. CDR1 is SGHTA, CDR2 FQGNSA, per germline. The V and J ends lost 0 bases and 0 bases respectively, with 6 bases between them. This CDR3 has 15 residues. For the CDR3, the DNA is TGTGCCAGCAGCTTAGCGGGAAATAGCAATCAGCCCCAGCATTTT. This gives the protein CASSLAGNSNQPQHF.

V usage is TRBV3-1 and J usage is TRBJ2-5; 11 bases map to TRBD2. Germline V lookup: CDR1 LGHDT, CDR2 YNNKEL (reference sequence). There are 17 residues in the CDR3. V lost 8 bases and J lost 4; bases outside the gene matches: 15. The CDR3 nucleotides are TGTGCCAGCTTTAGCGGGGGGGGGAATTTGGGTCTAGAGACCCAGTACTTC. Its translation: CASFSGGGNLGLETQYF.

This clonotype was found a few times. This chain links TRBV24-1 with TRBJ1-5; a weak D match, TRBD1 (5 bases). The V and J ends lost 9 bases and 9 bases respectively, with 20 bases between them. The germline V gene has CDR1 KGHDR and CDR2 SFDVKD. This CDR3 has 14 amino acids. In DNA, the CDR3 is TGTGCCACCGGAGGACAAACCTCCGGGGGGCCCCAGCATTTT. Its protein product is CATGGQTSGGPQHF.

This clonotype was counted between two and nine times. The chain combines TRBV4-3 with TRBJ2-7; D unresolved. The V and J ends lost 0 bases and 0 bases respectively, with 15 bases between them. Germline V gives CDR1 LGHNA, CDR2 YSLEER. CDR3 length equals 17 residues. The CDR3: CASSQDLGASSSYEQYF. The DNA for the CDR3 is TGCGCCAGCAGCCAAGATCTTGGCGCCTCAAGCTCCTACGAGCAGTACTTC.

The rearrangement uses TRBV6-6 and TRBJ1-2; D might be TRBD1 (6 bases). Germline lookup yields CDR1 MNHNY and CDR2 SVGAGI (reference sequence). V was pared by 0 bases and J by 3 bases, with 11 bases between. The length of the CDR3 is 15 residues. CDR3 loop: CASSYSGGFDYGYTF. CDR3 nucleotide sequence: TGTGCCAGCAGTTACTCGGGGGGCTTCGACTATGGCTACACCTTC.

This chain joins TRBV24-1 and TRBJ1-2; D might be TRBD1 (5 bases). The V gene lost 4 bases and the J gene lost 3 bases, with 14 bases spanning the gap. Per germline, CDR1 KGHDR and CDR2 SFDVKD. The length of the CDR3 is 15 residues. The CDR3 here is CATSEPGPVDYGYTF. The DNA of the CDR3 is TGTGCCACCAGTGAACCGGGGCCAGTCGACTATGGCTACACCTTC.

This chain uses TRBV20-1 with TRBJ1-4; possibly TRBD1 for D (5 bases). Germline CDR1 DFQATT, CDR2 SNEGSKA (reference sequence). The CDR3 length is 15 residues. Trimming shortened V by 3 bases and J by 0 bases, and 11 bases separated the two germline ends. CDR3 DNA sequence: TGCAGTGCTAGTTCTCGGGGCTCAACTAATGAAAAACTGTTTTTT. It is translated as CSASSRGSTNEKLFF.

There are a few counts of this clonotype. The CDR3 DNA is TGTGCCAGCAGTGAAATAGGTGTTCTCACTGAAGCTTTCTTT. This gives the protein CASSEIGVLTEAFF. The rearrangement joins TRBV25-1 to TRBJ1-1, with D uncertain. The CDR3 sequence is 14 residues long. The V and J ends lost 2 bases and 4 bases respectively, with 11 bases between them. Germline loops: CDR1 MGHDK, CDR2 SYGVNS.

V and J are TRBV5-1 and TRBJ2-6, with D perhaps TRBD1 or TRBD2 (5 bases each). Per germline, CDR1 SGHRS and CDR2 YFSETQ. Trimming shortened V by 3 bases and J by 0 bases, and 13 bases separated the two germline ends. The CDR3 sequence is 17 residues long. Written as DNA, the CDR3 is TGCGCCAGCAGCTCTGGGACCTCTAGCTCTGGGGCCAACGTCCTGACTTTC. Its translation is CASSSGTSSSGANVLTF.

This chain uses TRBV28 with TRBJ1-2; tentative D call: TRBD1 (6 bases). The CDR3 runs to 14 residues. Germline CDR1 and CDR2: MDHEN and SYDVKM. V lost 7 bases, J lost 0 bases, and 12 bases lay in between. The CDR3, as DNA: TGTGCCAGCACCGGGACACGGCCTAACTATGGCTACACCTTC. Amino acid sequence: CASTGTRPNYGYTF.

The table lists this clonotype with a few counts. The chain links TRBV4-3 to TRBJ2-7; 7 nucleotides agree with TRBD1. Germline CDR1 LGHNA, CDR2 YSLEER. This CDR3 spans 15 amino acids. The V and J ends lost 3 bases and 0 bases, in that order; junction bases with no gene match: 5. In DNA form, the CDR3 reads TGCGCCAGCAGCCAGAGGGACAGTAACTCCTACGAGCAGTACTTC. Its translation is CASSQRDSNSYEQYF.

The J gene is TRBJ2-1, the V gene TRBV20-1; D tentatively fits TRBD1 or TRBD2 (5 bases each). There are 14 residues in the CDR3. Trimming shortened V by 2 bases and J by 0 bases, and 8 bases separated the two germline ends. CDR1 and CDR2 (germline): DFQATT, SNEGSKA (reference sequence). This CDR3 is CSARPGSSYNEQFF. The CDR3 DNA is TGCAGTGCTAGACCAGGGAGCTCCTACAATGAGCAGTTCTTC.

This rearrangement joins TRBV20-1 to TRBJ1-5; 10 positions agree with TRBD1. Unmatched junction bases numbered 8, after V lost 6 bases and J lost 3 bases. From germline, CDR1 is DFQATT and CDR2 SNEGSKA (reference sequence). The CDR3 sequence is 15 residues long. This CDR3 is CSAPTDRGLNQPQHF. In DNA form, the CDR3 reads TGCAGTGCCCCAACCGACAGGGGGCTCAATCAGCCCCAGCATTTT.

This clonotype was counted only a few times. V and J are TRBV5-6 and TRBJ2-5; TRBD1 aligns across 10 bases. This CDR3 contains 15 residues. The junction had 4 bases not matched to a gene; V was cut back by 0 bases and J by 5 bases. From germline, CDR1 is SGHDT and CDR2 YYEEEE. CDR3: CASSLASGQGETQYF. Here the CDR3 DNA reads TGTGCCAGCAGCTTGGCCTCGGGACAGGGGGAGACCCAGTACTTC.

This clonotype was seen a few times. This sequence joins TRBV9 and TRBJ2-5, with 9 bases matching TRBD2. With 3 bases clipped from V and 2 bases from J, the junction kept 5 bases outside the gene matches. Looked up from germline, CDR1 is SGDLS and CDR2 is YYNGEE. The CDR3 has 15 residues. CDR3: CASSAGAGGQETQYF. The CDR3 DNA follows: TGTGCCAGCAGCGCCGGAGCGGGAGGACAAGAGACCCAGTACTTC.

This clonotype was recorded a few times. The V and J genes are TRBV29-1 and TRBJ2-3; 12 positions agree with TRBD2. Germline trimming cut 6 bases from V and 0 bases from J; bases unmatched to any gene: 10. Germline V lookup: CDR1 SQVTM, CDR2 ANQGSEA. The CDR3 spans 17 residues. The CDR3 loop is CSVRGQGTSGSTDTQYF. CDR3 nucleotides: TGCAGCGTCCGCGGACAAGGGACTAGCGGGAGCACAGATACGCAGTATTTT.

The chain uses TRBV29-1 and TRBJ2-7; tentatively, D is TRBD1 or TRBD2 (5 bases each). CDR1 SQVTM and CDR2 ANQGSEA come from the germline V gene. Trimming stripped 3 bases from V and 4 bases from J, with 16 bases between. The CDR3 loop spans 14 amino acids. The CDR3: CSVELRGEEYEQYF. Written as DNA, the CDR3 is TGCAGCGTTGAGTTGAGGGGTGAGGAATACGAGCAGTACTTC.

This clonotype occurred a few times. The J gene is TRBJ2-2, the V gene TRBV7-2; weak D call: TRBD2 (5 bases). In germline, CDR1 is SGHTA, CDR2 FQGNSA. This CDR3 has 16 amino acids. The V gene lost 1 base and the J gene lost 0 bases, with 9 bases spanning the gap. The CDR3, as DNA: TGTGCCAGCAGCTTAGAATTAGCGCCGAACACCGGGGAGCTGTTTTTT. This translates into CASSLELAPNTGELFF.

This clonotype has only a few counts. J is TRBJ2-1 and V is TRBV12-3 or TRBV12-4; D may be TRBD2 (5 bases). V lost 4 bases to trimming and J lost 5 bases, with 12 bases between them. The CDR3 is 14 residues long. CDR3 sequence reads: CASSSPDGDNEQFF. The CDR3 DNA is TGTGCCAGCAGTTCCCCGGACGGGGACAATGAGCAGTTCTTC.

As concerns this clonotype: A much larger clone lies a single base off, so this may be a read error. The CDR3 loop reads CASSLGWNQGTQYF. The CDR3 DNA reads TGTGCCAGCAGCTTAGGTTGGAACCAAGGGACCCAGTACTTC. The chain links TRBV7-2 to TRBJ2-5; D gene ambiguous. The CDR3 runs to 14 residues. Germline assignment: CDR1 SGHTA and CDR2 FQGNSA.

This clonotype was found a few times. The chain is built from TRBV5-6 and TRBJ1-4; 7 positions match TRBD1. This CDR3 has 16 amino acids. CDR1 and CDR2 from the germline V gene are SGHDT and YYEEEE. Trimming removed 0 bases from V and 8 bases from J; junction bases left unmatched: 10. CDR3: CASSLGPTGAVEKLFF. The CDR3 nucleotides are TGTGCCAGCAGCTTGGGCCCTACAGGGGCGGTGGAAAAACTGTTTTTT.

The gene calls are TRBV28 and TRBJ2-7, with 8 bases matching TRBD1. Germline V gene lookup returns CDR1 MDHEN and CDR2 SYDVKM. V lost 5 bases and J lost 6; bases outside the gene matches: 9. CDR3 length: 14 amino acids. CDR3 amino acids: CASSMRTGKAEQYF. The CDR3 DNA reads TGTGCCAGCAGTATGCGGACAGGGAAAGCCGAGCAGTACTTC.

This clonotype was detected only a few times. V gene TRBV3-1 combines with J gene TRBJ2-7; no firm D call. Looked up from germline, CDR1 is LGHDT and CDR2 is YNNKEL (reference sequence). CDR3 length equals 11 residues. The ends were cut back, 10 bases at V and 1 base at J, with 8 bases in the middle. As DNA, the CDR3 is TGTGCCACCCAATCTTCCTACGAGCAGTACTTC. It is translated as CATQSSYEQYF.